Following are 4 T cell receptor beta chains from one sample sequenced in a study of beta chain features in type 1 diabetes. Findings of the study overall: Patients with Type 1 diabetes showed moderately but significantly shorter TCRB CDR3s in all four CD4+ subsets.

Which antigens these TCRs recognize remains unknown. Reverse transcribing all isolated RNA meant expressed TCRB transcripts were sequenced. Measured with immunoSEQ multiplex PCR; TCRdb has only the in-frame clones, and not every one. The sample lists 300,000 to 400,000 clones, approximately 9.9% occurring once. Input material: central memory CD4+ T cells from blood. Receptors originate from a man younger than 40 with type 1 diabetes.

This clone was counted only a few times. The V gene is TRBV9, the J gene TRBJ2-4; no clear D gene. Trimming pared 0 bases from V and 5 bases from J, leaving 9 bases between. The CDR3 consists of 14 residues. CDR1 and CDR2 (germline): SGDLS, YYNGEE. CDR3 protein: CASSVGLEENIQYF. CDR3 in DNA: TGTGCCAGCAGCGTAGGGCTAGAAGAAAACATTCAGTACTTC.

The genes are TRBV7-2 and TRBJ1-1; D not certain. The CDR3 is made up of 14 amino acids. Per germline, CDR1 SGHTA and CDR2 FQGNSA. The germline V and J ends were trimmed by 4 bases and 1 base, with 10 bases remaining between them. Here the CDR3 reads CASSSRSENTEAFF. As DNA, the CDR3 is TGTGCCAGCAGCTCCAGGTCGGAGAACACTGAAGCTTTCTTT.

This clone was detected many times. The chain combines TRBV4-1 with TRBJ2-3; TRBD2 is a possible D gene (5 bases). This CDR3 spans 16 amino acids. Germline-derived CDR1 and CDR2 are MGHRA and YSYEKL. Trimming took 1 base from V and 5 from J, leaving 16 bases between them. CDR3 nucleotide sequence: TGCGCCAGCAGCCAAGGCGCGGGCCTCGGAATAGATACGCAGTATTTT. This gives the protein CASSQGAGLGIDTQYF.

This clone was counted only a few times. The rearrangement links TRBV28 to TRBJ2-2; D is unresolved. This CDR3 region has 14 residues. The germline gives CDR1 MDHEN, CDR2 SYDVKM. Trimming pared 1 base from V and 4 bases from J, leaving 7 bases between. CDR3 in DNA: TGTGCCAGCAGTTTATATTTATCCACCGGGGAGCTGTTTTTT. Translating it yields CASSLYLSTGELFF.